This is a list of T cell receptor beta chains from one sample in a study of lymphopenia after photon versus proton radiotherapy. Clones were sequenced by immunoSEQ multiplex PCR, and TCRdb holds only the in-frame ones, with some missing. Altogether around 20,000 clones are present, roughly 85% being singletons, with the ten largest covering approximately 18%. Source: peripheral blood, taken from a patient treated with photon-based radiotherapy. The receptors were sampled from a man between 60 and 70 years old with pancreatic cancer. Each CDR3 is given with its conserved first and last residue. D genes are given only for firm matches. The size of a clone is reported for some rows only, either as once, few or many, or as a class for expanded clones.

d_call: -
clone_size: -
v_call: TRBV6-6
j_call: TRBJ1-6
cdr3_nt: TGTGCCAGCAGTTACGTGAATTCACCCCTCCACTTT
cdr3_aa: CASSYVNSPLHF

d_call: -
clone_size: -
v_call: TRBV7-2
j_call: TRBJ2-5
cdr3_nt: TGTGCCAGCAGCTTAGTGTTGGGCCAAGAGACCCAGTACTTC
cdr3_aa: CASSLVLGQETQYF

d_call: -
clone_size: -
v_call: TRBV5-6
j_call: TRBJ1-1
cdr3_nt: TGTGCCAGCAGCTTGGGACGGTTGAACACTGAAGCTTTCTTT
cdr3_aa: CASSLGRLNTEAFF

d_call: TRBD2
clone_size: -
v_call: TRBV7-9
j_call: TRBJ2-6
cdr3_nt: TGTGCCAGCAGCTTAGTAGGCGGGGGGCCCCCTGGGGCCAACGTCCTGACTTTC
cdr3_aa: CASSLVGGGPPGANVLTF

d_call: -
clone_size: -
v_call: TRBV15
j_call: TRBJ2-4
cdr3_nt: TGTGCCACCAGCAGAGAAAGAGACACTGGGAACATTCAGTACTTC
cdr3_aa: CATSRERDTGNIQYF

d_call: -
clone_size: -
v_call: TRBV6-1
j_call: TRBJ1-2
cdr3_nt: TGTGCCAGCAGTGACGGAGGCAGGAACTATGGCTACACCTTC
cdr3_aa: CASSDGGRNYGYTF

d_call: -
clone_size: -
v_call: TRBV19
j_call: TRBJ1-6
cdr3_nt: TGTGCCAGTAGTACCTGGCCAGGTAATTCACCCCTCCACTTT
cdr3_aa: CASSTWPGNSPLHF

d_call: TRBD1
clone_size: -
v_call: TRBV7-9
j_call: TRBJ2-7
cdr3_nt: TGTGCCAGCAGCTTACAGGGGGTCGAGCAGTACTTC
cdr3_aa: CASSLQGVEQYF

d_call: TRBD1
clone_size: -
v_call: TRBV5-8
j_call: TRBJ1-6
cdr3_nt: TGTGCCAGCAGCCGTGGGACAGGCTATAATTCACCCCTCCACTTT
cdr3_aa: CASSRGTGYNSPLHF

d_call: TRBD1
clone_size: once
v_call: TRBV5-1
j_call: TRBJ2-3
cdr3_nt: TGCGCCAGCAGCTTGGCCGGACAGGGGGGTGCAGATACGCAGTATTTT
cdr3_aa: CASSLAGQGGADTQYF

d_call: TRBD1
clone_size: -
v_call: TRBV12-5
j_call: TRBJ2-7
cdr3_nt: TGTGCTAGTGGTTCTCATGACAGGGAAGTCTGCGAGCAGTACTTC
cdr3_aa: CASGSHDREVCEQYF

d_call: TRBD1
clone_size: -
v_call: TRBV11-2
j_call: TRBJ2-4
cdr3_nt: TGTGCCAGCAGTCCGTACAGGGGCCTTGGGAACATTCAGTACTTC
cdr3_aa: CASSPYRGLGNIQYF

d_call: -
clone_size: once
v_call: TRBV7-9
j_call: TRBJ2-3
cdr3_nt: TGTGCCAGCAGTCATATCCTCTGGGATACGCAGTATTTT
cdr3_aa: CASSHILWDTQYF

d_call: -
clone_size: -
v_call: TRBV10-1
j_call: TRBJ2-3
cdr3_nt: TGCGCCAGCCCGAGTGGGTCGGTTAGGGACGCAGATACGCAGTATTTT
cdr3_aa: CASPSGSVRDADTQYF

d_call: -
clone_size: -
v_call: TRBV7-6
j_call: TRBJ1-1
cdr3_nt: TGTGCCAGCAGTCCGGGTATAGGGAGGCCTGAAGCTTTCTTT
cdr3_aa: CASSPGIGRPEAFF

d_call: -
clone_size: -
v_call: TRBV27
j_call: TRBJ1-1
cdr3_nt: TGTGCCAGCAAAGGGGGGGGACATATGAACACTGAAGCTTTCTTT
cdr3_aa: CASKGGGHMNTEAFF

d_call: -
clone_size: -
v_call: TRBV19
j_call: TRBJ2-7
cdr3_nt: TGTGCCAGCCTCGGGACGGGAAAGAGGGGCTCCTACGAGCAGTACTTC
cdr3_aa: CASLGTGKRGSYEQYF

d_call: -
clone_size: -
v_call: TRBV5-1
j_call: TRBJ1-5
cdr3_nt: TGCGCCAGCAGCTTTGGGTCGGGTCAGCCCCAGCATTTT
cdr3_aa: CASSFGSGQPQHF

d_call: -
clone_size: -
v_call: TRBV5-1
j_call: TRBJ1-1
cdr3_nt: TGCGCCAGCAGCTTGGCCGGGAGCTCTTTCTTGAACACTGAAGCTTTCTTT
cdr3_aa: CASSLAGSSFLNTEAFF

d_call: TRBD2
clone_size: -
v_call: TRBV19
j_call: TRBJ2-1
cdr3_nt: TGTGCCAGTAGTAGTTACCTCCGGGGGGCCTACAATGAGCAGTTCTTC
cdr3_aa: CASSSYLRGAYNEQFF

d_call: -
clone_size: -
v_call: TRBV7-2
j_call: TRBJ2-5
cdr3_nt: TGTGCCAGCAGCTTATTCGGGAACGAAGAGACCCAGTACTTC
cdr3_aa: CASSLFGNEETQYF

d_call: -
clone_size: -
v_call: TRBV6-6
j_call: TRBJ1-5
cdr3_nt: TGTGCCAGCAGTTCCGTGATAAATAGCAATCAGCCCCAGCATTTT
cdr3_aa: CASSSVINSNQPQHF

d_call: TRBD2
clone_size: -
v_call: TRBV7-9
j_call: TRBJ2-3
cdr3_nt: TGTGCCAGCAGCAAACCTAGCGGGGGCTTGTACACAGATACGCAGTATTTT
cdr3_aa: CASSKPSGGLYTDTQYF

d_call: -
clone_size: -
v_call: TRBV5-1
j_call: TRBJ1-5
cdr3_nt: TGCGCCAGCAGCTTGGACGGGCTCCGGATGCCCCAGCATTTT
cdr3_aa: CASSLDGLRMPQHF

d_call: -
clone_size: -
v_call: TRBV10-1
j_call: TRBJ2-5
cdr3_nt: TGCGCCAGCAGTGATGGGGGGAGTCTAGAGACCCAGTACTTC
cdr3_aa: CASSDGGSLETQYF

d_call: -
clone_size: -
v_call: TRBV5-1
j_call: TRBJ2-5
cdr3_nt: TGCGCCAGCACCCACCGGGACTTCTACGACGAGACCCAGTACTTC
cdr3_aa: CASTHRDFYDETQYF

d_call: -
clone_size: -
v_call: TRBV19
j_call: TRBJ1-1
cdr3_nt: TGTGCCAGTACCCTAGGGCCGAACACTGAAGCTTTCTTT
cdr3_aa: CASTLGPNTEAFF

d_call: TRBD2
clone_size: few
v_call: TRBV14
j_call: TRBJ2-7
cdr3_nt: TGTGCCAGCAGCCAAGGACTAGCGGGCTTCTACGAGCAGTACTTC
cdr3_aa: CASSQGLAGFYEQYF

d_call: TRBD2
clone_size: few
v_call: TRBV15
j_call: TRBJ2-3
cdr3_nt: TGTGCCACCAGCCCCTCTTTTAGCGGGGCCACAGATACGCAGTATTTT
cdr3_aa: CATSPSFSGATDTQYF

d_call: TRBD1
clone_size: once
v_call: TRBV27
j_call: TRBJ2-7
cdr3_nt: TGTGCCAGCAGTTTATTTGGGACAGCCCCCTACGAGCAGTACTTC
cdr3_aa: CASSLFGTAPYEQYF

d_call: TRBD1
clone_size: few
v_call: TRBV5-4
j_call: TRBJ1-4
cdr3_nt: TGTGCCAGCAGCTCCCGAAGACAGGGATCTAATGAAAAACTGTTTTTT
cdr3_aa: CASSSRRQGSNEKLFF

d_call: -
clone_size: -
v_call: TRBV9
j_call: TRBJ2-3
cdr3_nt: TGTGCCAGCAGCGTAGGAAGCGTAAGCACAGATACGCAGTATTTT
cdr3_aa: CASSVGSVSTDTQYF

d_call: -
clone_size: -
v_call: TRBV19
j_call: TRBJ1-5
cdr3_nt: TGTGCCAGTAGTTCAGGCGTCCATGGCAGCAATCAGCCCCAGCATTTT
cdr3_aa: CASSSGVHGSNQPQHF

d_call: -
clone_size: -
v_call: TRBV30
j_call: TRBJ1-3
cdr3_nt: TGTGCCTGGAGTGGTAGCTTTGGAAACACCATATATTTT
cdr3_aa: CAWSGSFGNTIYF

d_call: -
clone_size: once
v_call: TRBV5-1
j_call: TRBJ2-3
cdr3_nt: TGCGCCAGCATGATCGGACTGGTGTCTACGTCGACAGATACGCAGTATTTT
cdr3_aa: CASMIGLVSTSTDTQYF

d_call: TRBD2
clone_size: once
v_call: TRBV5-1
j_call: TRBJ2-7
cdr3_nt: TGCGCCAGCAGCTTGGTTAGTGGCGGGGGGGCGGACGAGCAGTACTTC
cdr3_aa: CASSLVSGGGADEQYF

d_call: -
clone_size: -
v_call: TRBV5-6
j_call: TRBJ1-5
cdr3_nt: TGTGCCAGCAGTCCTAATTATAGCAATCAGCCCCAGCATTTT
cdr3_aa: CASSPNYSNQPQHF

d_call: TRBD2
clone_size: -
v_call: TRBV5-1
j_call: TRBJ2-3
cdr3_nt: TGCGCCAGCAGCTTGTGGAACCTAGCGGGGGGGCTCGATACGCAGTATTTT
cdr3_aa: CASSLWNLAGGLDTQYF

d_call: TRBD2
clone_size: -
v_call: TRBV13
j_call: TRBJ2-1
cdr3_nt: TGTGCCAGCAGCCCGGGACTAGCGGGATACAATGAGCAGTTCTTC
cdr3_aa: CASSPGLAGYNEQFF

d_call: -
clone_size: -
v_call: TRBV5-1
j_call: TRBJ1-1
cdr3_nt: TGCGCCACCAAGGAACGAGGGGGCACTGAAGCTTTCTTT
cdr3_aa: CATKERGGTEAFF

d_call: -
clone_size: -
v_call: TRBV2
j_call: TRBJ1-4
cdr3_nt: TGTGCCAGCAGCTTCGTACTTAATGAAAAACTGTTTTTT
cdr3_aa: CASSFVLNEKLFF

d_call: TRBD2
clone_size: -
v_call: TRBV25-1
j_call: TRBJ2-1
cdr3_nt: TGTGCCAGCACAAAAGCGGGGGGCCCCTACAATGAGCAGTTCTTC
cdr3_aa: CASTKAGGPYNEQFF

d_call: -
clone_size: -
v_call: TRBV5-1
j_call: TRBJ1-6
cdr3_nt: TGCGCCAGCAGCCTAGAGGTCACTTTGGATTCACCCCTCCACTTT
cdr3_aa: CASSLEVTLDSPLHF

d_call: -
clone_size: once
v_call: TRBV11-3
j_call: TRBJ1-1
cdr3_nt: TGTGCCAGCAACCCCGGTGTATCTGAAGCTTTCTTT
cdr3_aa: CASNPGVSEAFF